This TCR beta chain was documented in a study of cytomegalovirus exposure and HLA in healthy donors. The CDR3 is 15 amino acids. Germline V gene data show CDR1 as SGHTS and CDR2 as YDEGEE. V was shortened by 5 bases and J by 0 bases, with 15 bases between the two germline ends. This PCR relied on a set of 60 Vbeta primers and 13 Jbeta primers. Here immunoSEQ multiplex PCR was the method, and the copy in TCRdb shows in-frame clones only, minus some. Of about 260,000 clones in the sample, 70% to 90% are singletons; the top ten hold about 2%. The chain combines TRBV5-8 with TRBJ2-7, with a tentative D call TRBD1 (7 bases). Sequences were obtained from PBMCs. The clonotype comes from a woman aged 40 to 49 in good health and CMV-seropositive. CDR3 protein: CASSLRGQPSYEQYF. CDR3 nucleotide sequence: TGTGCCAGCAGTTTGCGGGGACAGCCCTCCTACGAGCAGTACTTC.